This T cell receptor (beta chain) is drawn from a study of regulatory T cells in long-lasting Graves disease. The time point was: newly diagnosed GD, antithyroid drugs for less than 3 months. The authors made the TCR library using RNA they extracted from PBMCs. Both iRepertoire HTBI primers and Arm-PCR of CDR3 regions were used to build the TCR beta libraries. TCRdb reprocessed the multiplex PCR reads via MiXCR and lists one record per CDR3 protein. Here the sample spans 450,000 to 600,000 distinct CDR3 sequences, 15% to 20% being singletons. V lost 2 bases to trimming and J lost 2 bases, with 17 bases between them. Germline V lookup: CDR1 MNHNS, CDR2 SASEGT. This CDR3 comprises 17 residues. This sample also belongs to another study, concerning T cells in Graves' hyperthyroidism and ophthalmopathy.

The sequencing used peripheral blood mononuclear cells (PBMCs), collected at new diagnosis, from a patient treated with antithyroid drugs. This TCR derives from a man aged 40-50 years with Graves disease. J is TRBJ2-3 and V is TRBV6-1; TRBD2 is a possible D gene (6 bases). CDR3 sequence reads: CASSEQSRDWPTDTQYF. In DNA form, the CDR3 reads TGTGCCAGCAGTGAACAAAGCCGGGACTGGCCCACAGATACGCAGTATTTT.